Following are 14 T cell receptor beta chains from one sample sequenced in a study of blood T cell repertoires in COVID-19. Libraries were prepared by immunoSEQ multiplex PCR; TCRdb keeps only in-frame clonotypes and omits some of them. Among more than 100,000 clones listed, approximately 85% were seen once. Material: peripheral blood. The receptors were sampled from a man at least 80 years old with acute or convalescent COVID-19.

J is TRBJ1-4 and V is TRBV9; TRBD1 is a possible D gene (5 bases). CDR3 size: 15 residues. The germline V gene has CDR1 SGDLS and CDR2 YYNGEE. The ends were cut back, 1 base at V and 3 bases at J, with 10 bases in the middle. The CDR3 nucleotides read TGTGCCAGCAGCGTACAGGGAGGTTCTAATGAAAAACTGTTTTTT. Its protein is CASSVQGGSNEKLFF.

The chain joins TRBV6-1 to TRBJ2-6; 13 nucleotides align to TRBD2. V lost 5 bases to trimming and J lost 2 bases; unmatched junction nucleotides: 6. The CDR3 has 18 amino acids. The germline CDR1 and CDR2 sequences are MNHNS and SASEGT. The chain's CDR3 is CASSKGLAGVTGANVLTF. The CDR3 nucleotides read TGTGCCAGCAGTAAAGGACTAGCGGGAGTAACTGGGGCCAACGTCCTGACTTTC.

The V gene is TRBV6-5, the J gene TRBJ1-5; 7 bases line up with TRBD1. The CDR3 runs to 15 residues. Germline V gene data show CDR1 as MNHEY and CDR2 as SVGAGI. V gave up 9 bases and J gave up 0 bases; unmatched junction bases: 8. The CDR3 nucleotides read TGTGCCAGTCGAGGGGGCTCAAGTAGCAATCAGCCCCAGCATTTT. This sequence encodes CASRGGSSSNQPQHF.

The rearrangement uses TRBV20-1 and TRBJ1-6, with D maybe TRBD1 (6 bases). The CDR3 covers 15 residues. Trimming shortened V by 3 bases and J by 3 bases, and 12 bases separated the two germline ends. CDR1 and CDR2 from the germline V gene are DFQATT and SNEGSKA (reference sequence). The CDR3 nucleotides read TGCAGTGCTAGTGGGGAGGGGGTCTATAATTCACCCCTCCACTTT. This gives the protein CSASGEGVYNSPLHF.

CDR3 sequence: CASSLTGTTYNEQFF. CDR3 DNA: TGTGCCAGCAGTTTAACCGGGACAACCTACAATGAGCAGTTCTTC. The rearrangement links TRBV27 to TRBJ2-1; TRBD1 might be the D (6 bases). The V gene lost 2 bases and the J gene lost 2 bases, with 10 bases spanning the gap. Germline assignment: CDR1 MNHEY and CDR2 SMNVEV (reference sequence). CDR3 length: 15 residues.

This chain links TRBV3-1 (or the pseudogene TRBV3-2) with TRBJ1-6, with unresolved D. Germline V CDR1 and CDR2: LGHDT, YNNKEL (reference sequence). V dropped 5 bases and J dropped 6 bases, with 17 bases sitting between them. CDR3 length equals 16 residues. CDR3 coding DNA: TGTGCCAGCAGCTACCCCACTACCTCGGGTAATTCACCCCTCCACTTT. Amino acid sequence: CASSYPTTSGNSPLHF.

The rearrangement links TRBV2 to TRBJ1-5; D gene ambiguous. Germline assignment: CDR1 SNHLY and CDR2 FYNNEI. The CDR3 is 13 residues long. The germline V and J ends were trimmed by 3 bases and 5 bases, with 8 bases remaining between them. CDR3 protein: CASSEPGYQPQHF. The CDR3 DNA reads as TGTGCCAGCAGTGAGCCAGGATATCAGCCCCAGCATTTT.

The CDR3 DNA sequence: TGTGCCAGCAGCCCTAGCGGGAGCTACAATGAGCAGTTCTTC. It translates to CASSPSGSYNEQFF. The chain links TRBV2 to TRBJ2-1; TRBD2 matches 10 bases. The CDR3 runs 14 residues. V was clipped by 6 bases and J by 3 bases; unmatched bases: 2. The germline CDR1 and CDR2 sequences are SNHLY and FYNNEI.

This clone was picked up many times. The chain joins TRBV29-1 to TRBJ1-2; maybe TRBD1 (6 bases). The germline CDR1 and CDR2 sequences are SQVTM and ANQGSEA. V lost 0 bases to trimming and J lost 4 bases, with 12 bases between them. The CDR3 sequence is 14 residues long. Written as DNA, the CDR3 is TGCAGCGTTGAAGATCCCGGGACACTCTATGGCTACACCTTC. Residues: CSVEDPGTLYGYTF.

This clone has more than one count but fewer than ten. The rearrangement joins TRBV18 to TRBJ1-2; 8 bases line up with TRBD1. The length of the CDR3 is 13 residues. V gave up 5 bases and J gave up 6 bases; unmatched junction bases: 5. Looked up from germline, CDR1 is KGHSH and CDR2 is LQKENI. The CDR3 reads CASSLQGVDGYTF. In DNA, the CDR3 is TGTGCCAGCTCATTACAGGGGGTGGATGGCTACACCTTC.

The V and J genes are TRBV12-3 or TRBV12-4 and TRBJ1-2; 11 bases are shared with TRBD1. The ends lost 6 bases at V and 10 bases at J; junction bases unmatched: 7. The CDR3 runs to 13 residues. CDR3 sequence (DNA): TGTGCCAGCAGCGCGGACAGGGGGCATGTCTACACCTTC. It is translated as CASSADRGHVYTF.

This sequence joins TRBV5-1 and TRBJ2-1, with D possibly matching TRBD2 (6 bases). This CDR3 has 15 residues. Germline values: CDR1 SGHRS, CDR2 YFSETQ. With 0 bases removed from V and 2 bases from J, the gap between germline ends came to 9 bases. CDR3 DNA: TGCGCCAGCAGCTTGGGCGGGGAGACCTACAATGAGCAGTTCTTC. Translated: CASSLGGETYNEQFF.

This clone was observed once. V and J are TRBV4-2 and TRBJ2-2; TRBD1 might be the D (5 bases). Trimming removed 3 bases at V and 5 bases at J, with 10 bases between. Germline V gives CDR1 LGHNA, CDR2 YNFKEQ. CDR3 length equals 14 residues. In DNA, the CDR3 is TGTGCCAGCAGCCACACCAGGGAAACCGGGGAGCTGTTTTTT. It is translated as CASSHTRETGELFF.

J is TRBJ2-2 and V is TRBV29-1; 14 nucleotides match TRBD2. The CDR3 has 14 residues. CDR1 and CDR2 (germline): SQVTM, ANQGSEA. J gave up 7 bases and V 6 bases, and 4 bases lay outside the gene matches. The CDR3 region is CSVGGLAGVGELFF. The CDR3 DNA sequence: TGCAGCGTCGGGGGACTAGCGGGAGTCGGGGAGCTGTTTTTT.